This record looks at one T cell receptor beta chain sequence and its context. This receptor's antigen is unknown. No qualities accompany the bases; no much larger clone lies one base away. Participants in the prospective study were aged about 18 to 95 years, lived in over 20 United States geographic areas, and enrolled through a virtual design. Cohort assignment in the prospective study relied on participant-reported clinical history from a screening survey and a study questionnaire. A participant counted as exposed if, within 2 weeks of entering the study, that participant had been in contact with someone who had a PCR-confirmed or clinician-diagnosed COVID-19 case. In the prospective study, mobile phlebotomists collected whole blood, serum and a nasopharyngeal or oropharyngeal swab from each participant. Over an approximately 2-month period, participants in the prospective study had the option of providing additional blood draws and questionnaires. Before DNA extraction, blood samples from the prospective study were shipped at room temperature or frozen.

The data were obtained in a study of blood T cell repertoires in COVID-19 (dated by TCRdb to the early 2020s). Background on the whole study: Samples from collaborators originated in the United States, Italy and Spain and spanned both the acute and convalescent phases of COVID-19. Where available, HLA class I and class II types were obtained from metadata supplied by the sample provider rather than from assay-based typing. Subjects who had been exposed to COVID-19, were actively infected with it, or had recovered from it provided the deeply sampled blood TCRbeta repertoires that made up the dataset. The sample metadata nearly always contained a de-identified subject ID, COVID-19 status, age in years and sex. The material from the prospective study consisted of cDNA or gDNA derived from T cells, B-cell-depleted T cells, or PBMCs. Samples were obtained from the ongoing ImmuneRACE study (first 160 participants) and from 1,254 subjects provided by 6 global collaborators. A freely available public database, intended as a resource for researchers studying the immune response to SARS-CoV-2, is where the repertoires were released.

TCRbeta CDR3 regions were amplified from genomic DNA by means of the immunoSEQ Assay, a bias-controlled multiplex PCR. For the original study's pipeline: The number of nucleated cells in each sample was estimated by amplification of reference gene primers within the assay. To quantify the absolute abundance of each unique TCRbeta CDR3 rearrangement, sequence reads were collapsed and filtered. For each sample, productive Simpson clonality was calculated as the square root of Simpson's diversity index over productive rearrangements. TCRdb provides this immuneACCESS table in a form limited to in-frame rearrangements. Some clones are lacking; in checked studies, under half of them reflect an unresolved V gene, and why the rest are absent is not known. V, J and clone size are taken as reported in that table, and D and trimming were inferred from the DNA itself. For this sample there are 200,000 to 250,000 clones; 83% appear just once. The ten top clones hold 4.8% of the sample.

In the germline V gene (reference sequence), CDR1 corresponds to SEHNR and CDR2 to FQNEAQ. Trimming at the junction amounts to 5 bases on V and 7 bases on J, and the germline ends lie 7 bases apart. Counted from cysteine to phenylalanine, this CDR3 has 11 amino acids. Solely the CDR3 DNA is kept, with 33 bases framed from the first base. Study-wide conclusions, independent of this receptor: Clinical and demographic metadata were provided uncurated, with the amount varying by source and participant.

This sequence originates from a woman in her forties or fifties who had been exposed to COVID-19. Sequenced sample: PBMCs or T cells enriched from blood (not recorded which). This sequence uses TRBV7-9 and TRBJ2-3, with the D segment identity uncertain. The CDR3 region has the sequence CASSPEYTQYF. DNA sequence: TGTGCCAGCAGCCCCGAGTATACGCAGTATTTT.